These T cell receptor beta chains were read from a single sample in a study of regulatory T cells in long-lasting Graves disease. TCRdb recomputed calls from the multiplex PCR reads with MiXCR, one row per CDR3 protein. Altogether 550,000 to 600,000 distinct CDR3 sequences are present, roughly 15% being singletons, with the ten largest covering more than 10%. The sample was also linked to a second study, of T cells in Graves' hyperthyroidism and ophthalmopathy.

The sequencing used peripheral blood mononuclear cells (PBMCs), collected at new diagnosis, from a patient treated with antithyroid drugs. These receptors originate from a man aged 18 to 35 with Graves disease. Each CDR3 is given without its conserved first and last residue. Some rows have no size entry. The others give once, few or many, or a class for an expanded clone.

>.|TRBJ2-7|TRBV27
ASSLSNPSEQY
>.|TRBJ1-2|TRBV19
ASRPETANYGYT
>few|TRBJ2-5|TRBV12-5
ASGLDGTYQETQY
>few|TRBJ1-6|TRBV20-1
SAKDRGLSPLH
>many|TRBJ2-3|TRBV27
ASSLWQGSTDTQY
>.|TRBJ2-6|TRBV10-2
ASRDRGGANVLT
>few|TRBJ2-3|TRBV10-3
AINGLAGTDTQY
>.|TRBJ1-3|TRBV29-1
SALQGMGGNTIY
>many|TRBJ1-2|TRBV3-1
ASSQDWGNYGYT
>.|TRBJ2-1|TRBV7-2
ASSFYYSGRGQYNEQF
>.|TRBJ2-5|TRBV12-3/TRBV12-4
ASSPILAYETQY
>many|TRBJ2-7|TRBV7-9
ASSQNTGTLEQY
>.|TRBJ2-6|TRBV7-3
ASNLGDGANVLT
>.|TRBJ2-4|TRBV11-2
ASRAGTSNHIQY
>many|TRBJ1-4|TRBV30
AWSVSRGPEKLF
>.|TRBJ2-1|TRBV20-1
SARLAGGYYNEQF
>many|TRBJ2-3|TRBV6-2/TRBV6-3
ASPPRDTQY
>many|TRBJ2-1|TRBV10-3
AISPQLAGVRDEQF
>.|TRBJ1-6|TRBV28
ASSSMAWGSPLH
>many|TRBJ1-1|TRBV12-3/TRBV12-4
ASKTDRDTEAF
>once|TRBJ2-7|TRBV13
ASSLFQGPMDEQY
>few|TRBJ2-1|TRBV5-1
ASSQPTGTSYNEQF
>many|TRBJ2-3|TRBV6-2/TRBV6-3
ASSYDTQY
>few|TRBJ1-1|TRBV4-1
ASSQEGRVNTEAF
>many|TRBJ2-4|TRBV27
ASSSSLDRNIQY
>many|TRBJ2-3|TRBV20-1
SARDGRANTDTQY
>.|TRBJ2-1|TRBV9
ASSVGLVSGRAGNYEQF
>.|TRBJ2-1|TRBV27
ASSLGTSGRKPHNEQF
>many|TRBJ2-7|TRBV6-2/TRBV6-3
ASRPRQGWYEQY